What follows are 8 T cell receptor beta chains derived from one specimen sequenced in a study of T cell responses to AZD1222 COVID-19 vaccine. The repertoire was sequenced with immunoSEQ multiplex PCR; TCRdb's copy has only in-frame clones and lacks some. The sample shows about 140,000 clones, 80% to 90% of them seen only once. The sequencing here drew on peripheral blood, taken on day 0 of AZD1222 vaccination. These receptor sequences come from an adult in good health.

This clone was observed a single time. Written as DNA, the CDR3 is TGTGCCAGCAGCTTTACAGATACGCAGTATTTT. Encoded protein: CASSFTDTQYF. The chain joins TRBV7-6 to TRBJ2-3; D not certain. CDR1 SGHVS and CDR2 FNYEAQ come from the germline V gene. Between the trimmed V and J ends, which lost 3 bases and 3 bases, there was a span of 1 base. The CDR3 contains 11 residues. Complete variable domain (other parts from reference TRBV7-6 and TRBJ2-3): GAGVSQSPRYKVTKRGQDVALRCDPISGHVSLYWYRQALGQGPEFLTYFNYEAQQDKSGLPNDRFSAERPEGSISTLTIQRTEQRDSAMYRCASSFTDTQYFGPGTRLTVL.

The genes are TRBV5-1 and TRBJ2-1; D unresolved. Germline CDR1 reads SGHRS; CDR2 reads YFSETQ. With 0 bases removed from V and 2 bases from J, the gap between germline ends came to 6 bases. The CDR3 is made up of 14 amino acids. The CDR3 loop reads CASSLVETYNEQFF. DNA of the CDR3: TGCGCCAGCAGCTTGGTAGAAACCTACAATGAGCAGTTCTTC.

V usage is TRBV9 and J usage is TRBJ2-1; TRBD2 aligns across 11 bases. The CDR3 length is 15 residues. With V trimmed by 2 bases and J by 4 bases, 2 bases remained unmatched. Germline-derived CDR1 and CDR2 are SGDLS and YYNGEE. CDR3 coding DNA: TGTGCCAGCAGCGTTAGACTAGCGGGATACAATGAGCAGTTCTTC. It yields the protein CASSVRLAGYNEQFF.

The rearrangement links TRBV13 to TRBJ2-7; unclear D gene. V lost 0 bases and J 4 bases, leaving 13 bases between the germline ends. This CDR3 contains 15 residues. CDR1 is PRHDT and CDR2 is FYEKMQ in the germline V gene (reference sequence). The CDR3 region is CASSLGTSEGYEQYF. In DNA form, the CDR3 reads TGTGCCAGCAGCTTAGGGACATCGGAAGGGTACGAGCAGTACTTC.

The chain links TRBV3-1 (or the pseudogene TRBV3-2) to TRBJ2-7, with 7 bases that match TRBD2. The CDR3 is made up of 15 amino acids. With 4 bases clipped from V and 3 bases from J, the junction kept 9 bases outside the gene matches. The germline V gene encodes CDR1 LGHDT and CDR2 YNNKEL (reference sequence). CDR3 sequence reads: CASSLRASGHYEQYF. DNA of the CDR3: TGTGCCAGCAGCCTCCGGGCTAGCGGCCACTACGAGCAGTACTTC.

The chain joins TRBV13 to TRBJ2-5; TRBD1 might be the D (6 bases). Germline-derived CDR1 and CDR2 are PRHDT and FYEKMQ (reference sequence). Trimming left V 3 bases short and J 5 bases short, with 16 bases between. This CDR3 has 15 amino acids. CDR3 sequence reads: CASSFFNRVWETQYF. CDR3 nucleotides: TGTGCCAGCAGCTTCTTTAACAGGGTCTGGGAGACCCAGTACTTC.

CDR3 coding DNA: TGTGCCAGCATCCACAACCAGGGGGCGGGGGTTGAGCAGTTCTTC. Translating it yields CASIHNQGAGVEQFF. The rearrangement uses TRBV6-6 and TRBJ2-1; D possibly corresponds to TRBD1 (8 bases). This CDR3 spans 15 amino acids. Per germline, CDR1 MNHNY and CDR2 SVGAGI (reference sequence). V was pared by 7 bases and J by 9 bases, with 22 bases between.

The chain is built from TRBV5-6 and TRBJ2-1; TRBD1 is a possible D gene (5 bases). Trimming removed 0 bases from V and 6 bases from J, with 13 bases in between. The CDR3 has 15 residues. From germline, CDR1 is SGHDT and CDR2 YYEEEE. The CDR3 is CASSLGVRVFNEQFF. The CDR3 region has the DNA TGTGCCAGCAGCTTGGGAGTCAGGGTTTTCAATGAGCAGTTCTTC. Full variable domain (remainder filled in from reference TRBV5-6 and TRBJ2-1): DAGVTQSPTHLIKTRGQQVTLRCSPKSGHDTVSWYQQALGQGPQFIFQYYEEEERQRGNFPDRFSGHQFPNYSSELNVNALLLGDSALYLCASSLGVRVFNEQFFGPGTRLTVL.